The clone carrying this T cell receptor (beta chain) was found once. As yet, its antigen is unknown. The data are from a study of T cell responses to AZD1222 COVID-19 vaccine. Findings and caveats of the study: Donors were mostly white British, more females; clonal diversity possibly underestimated. Within unmutated variant regions lay the reported targets of nearly half of spike-specific TCRs.

Method: immunoSEQ multiplex PCR; TCRdb's copy keeps in-frame clones and lacks some. The sample consists of 80,000 to 100,000 clones, around 90% of them appearing once. The sample here was peripheral blood, taken on day 0 of MenACWY control vaccination. The TCR sequence derives from an adult in good health.

The CDR3 coding sequence is TGTGCCAGCAGCTCCGGGACCTCCCGAGCTAATGAAAAACTGTTTTTT. It specifies CASSSGTSRANEKLFF. The gene calls are TRBV11-2 and TRBJ1-4, with D possibly being TRBD1 (5 bases). Trimming pared 4 bases from V and 3 bases from J, leaving 15 bases between. The CDR3 totals 16 residues. CDR1 is SGHAT, CDR2 FQNNGV, per germline.